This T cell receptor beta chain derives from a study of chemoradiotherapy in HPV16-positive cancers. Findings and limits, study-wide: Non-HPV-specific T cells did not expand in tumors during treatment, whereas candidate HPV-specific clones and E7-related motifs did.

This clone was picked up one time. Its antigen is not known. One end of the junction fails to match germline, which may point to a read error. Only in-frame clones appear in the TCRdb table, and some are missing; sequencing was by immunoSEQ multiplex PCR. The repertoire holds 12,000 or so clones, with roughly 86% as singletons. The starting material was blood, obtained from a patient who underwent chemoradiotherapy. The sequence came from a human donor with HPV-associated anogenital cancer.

CDR3 region: CASNLLAGGQETQYF. DNA for the CDR3: TGTGCCAGCAACTTGCTAGCGGGCGGACAAGAGACCCAGTACTTC. This chain joins TRBV5-6 and TRBJ2-5, with TRBD2 matching over 8 bases. CDR1 SGHDT and CDR2 YYEEEE come from the germline V gene. This CDR3 region has 15 residues.